This T cell receptor beta chain was captured in a study of early T cells in non-severe SARS-CoV-2 infection. This clonotype was picked up a small number of times. The CDR3 runs to 17 residues. Trimming at V came to 5 bases and at J to 1 base, leaving 9 bases not matched to a gene. In germline, CDR1 is SEHNR, CDR2 FQNEAQ (reference sequence). Unique molecular identifier tags were affixed to discrete cDNA molecules. MiXCR, run by TCRdb on the 5' RACE reads, gives a single entry per CDR3 protein. The sample shows 100,000 to 130,000 distinct CDR3 sequences, 11% of them seen only once. Sequencing was done on a sample of whole blood. V usage is TRBV7-9 and J usage is TRBJ2-2; TRBD1 matches 8 bases. The clonotype originates from an adult who was a healthcare worker with PCR-confirmed SARS-CoV-2 infection or an uninfected control (not recorded which). CDR3 DNA sequence: TGTGCCAGCAGCCCCAGGGACAGGATAGAGAACACCGGGGAGCTGTTTTTT. It codes for CASSPRDRIENTGELFF.